The sequence of this T cell receptor beta chain was determined in a study of shared clonotypes between healthy human individuals. Study-level background: A couple of female and a few male donors aged 18 to 49 were enrolled.

Profiled with immunoSEQ multiplex PCR; TCRdb holds only in-frame clones, not every one. This repertoire shows just over 2,000,000 clones, over 85% found once; its top ten account for 1% to 1.3%. Findings and caveats of the study: Blood was the only sampled material, and tissue repertoires likely differ. Unshared clonotypes carried lower generation probabilities than those common to all four donors.

Naive CD8 populations comprised CD45RO-negative cells positively selected for CCR7, excluding terminally differentiated effector memory CD45RA+ cells. Donors were healthy HIV-negative adults without recent acute infections or vaccinations. With regard to this clone: Its target is unknown.

The V end was cut by 1 base, the J end by 4 bases, with 19 bases between. From germline, CDR1 is MGHRA and CDR2 YSYEKL. The CDR3 spans 17 residues. What was sequenced was naive CD8+ T cells sorted from blood. This rearrangement joins TRBV4-1 to TRBJ2-5, with D perhaps TRBD2 (7 bases). The TCR was taken from a man between 18 and 29 years old in good health. CDR3 in amino acids: CASSQGESGGPGETQYF. The DNA of the CDR3 is TGCGCCAGCAGCCAAGGCGAATCGGGGGGCCCGGGAGAGACCCAGTACTTC.